One sample yielded the 18 T cell receptor beta chains listed below, sequenced in a study of T cells in Graves' hyperthyroidism and ophthalmopathy. RNA transcripts served as the template for amplifying TCR beta CDR3 regions. The HTBI primer set was used in a first-round RT-PCR of the TCR CDR3. MiXCR, run by TCRdb on the multiplex PCR reads, gives a single entry per CDR3 protein. Found here are about half a million distinct CDR3 sequences, about 20% of them singletons; the top ten hold 45% to 55%. Specimen: blood. These receptors were taken from a woman in her 70s with Graves' ophthalmopathy.

This clonotype was recorded a few times. The chain links TRBV14 to TRBJ2-6; possible D gene TRBD1, 5 bases. Trimming pared 0 bases from V and 0 bases from J, leaving 15 bases between. CDR3 size: 19 residues. Germline values: CDR1 SGHDN, CDR2 FVKESK. Here the CDR3 DNA reads TGTGCCAGCAGCCAAGATCCCAGGGCCCCTAGCTCTGGGGCCAACGTCCTGACTTTC. Protein sequence: CASSQDPRAPSSGANVLTF.

The genes are TRBV5-4 and TRBJ2-2; 7 bases fit TRBD2. The CDR3 runs 15 residues. With 4 bases clipped from V and 2 bases from J, the junction kept 5 bases outside the gene matches. Germline V lookup: CDR1 SGHNT, CDR2 YYREEE (reference sequence). For the CDR3, the DNA is TGTGCCAGCAGCGGATCTAGCGGTAACACCGGGGAGCTGTTTTTT. It specifies CASSGSSGNTGELFF. The full variable domain, in which reference TRBV5-4 and TRBJ2-2 provide the parts outside the CDR3, is ETGVTQSPTHLIKTRGQQVTLRCSSQSGHNTVSWYQQALGQGPQFIFQYYREEENGRGNFPPRFSGLQFPNYSSELNVNALELDDSALYLCASSGSSGNTGELFFGEGSRLTVL.

The sample holds a few counts of this clonotype. The chain employs TRBV11-2 and TRBJ2-1, with 14 bases fitting TRBD2. The CDR3 totals 16 residues. Trimming removed 5 bases from V and 7 bases from J; junction bases left unmatched: 7. Germline V lookup: CDR1 SGHAT, CDR2 FQNNGV. The CDR3 region has the DNA TGTGCCAGCAGCAGACTAGCGGGAGGGCCCCTGAATGAGCAGTTCTTC. It specifies CASSRLAGGPLNEQFF.

The V and J genes are TRBV7-9 and TRBJ2-7; 9 bases match TRBD2. Trimming removed 1 base from V and 6 bases from J; junction bases left unmatched: 4. Germline lookup yields CDR1 SEHNR and CDR2 FQNEAQ (reference sequence). This CDR3 has 14 amino acids. CDR3 in amino acids: CASSLGSGSSEQYF. Here the CDR3 DNA reads TGTGCCAGCAGCTTAGGTAGCGGGAGCTCCGAGCAGTACTTC.

The chain combines TRBV7-2 with TRBJ2-1; TRBD2 is a possible D gene (6 bases). The ends were cut back, 4 bases at V and 0 bases at J, with 13 bases in the middle. Germline CDR1 is SGHTA and CDR2 is FQGNSA. The CDR3 runs 16 residues. The CDR3 region has the DNA TGTGCCAGCAGCTGGGACGCGGGGAGCTCCTACAATGAGCAGTTCTTC. Residues: CASSWDAGSSYNEQFF.

This clonotype showed up just a few times. The chain uses TRBV30 and TRBJ2-7, with TRBD2 matching over 7 bases. The CDR3 totals 13 residues. Germline V gene sequence: CDR1 GTSNPN, CDR2 SVGIG (reference sequence). V lost 0 bases to trimming and J lost 2 bases; unmatched junction nucleotides: 1. CDR3 loop: CAWSVGTTYEQYF. For the CDR3, the DNA is TGTGCCTGGAGTGTAGGGACTACCTACGAGCAGTACTTC. Complete variable domain (other parts from reference TRBV30 and TRBJ2-7): SQTIHQWPATLVQPVGSPLSLECTVEGTSNPNLYWYRQAAGRGLQLLFYSVGIGQISSEVPQNLSASRPQDRQFILSSKKLLLSDSGFYLCAWSVGTTYEQYFGPGTRLTVT.

This chain connects TRBV6-2 or TRBV6-3 to TRBJ2-1; TRBD2 aligns across 8 bases. V dropped 7 bases and J dropped 7; count of bases not matched to a gene: 12. Per germline, CDR1 MNHEY and CDR2 SVGEGT. The CDR3 is 15 amino acids. As DNA, the CDR3 is TGTGCCAGCATGGCCGGGGGGGCGGGAGAGAATGAGCAGTTCTTC. Amino acids: CASMAGGAGENEQFF.

The gene calls are TRBV30 and TRBJ2-3; 9 bases match TRBD2. The trim removed 4 bases at V and 4 bases at J, leaving 9 bases unmatched. The V gene's germline CDR1 is GTSNPN and CDR2 SVGIG (reference sequence). CDR3 length: 15 amino acids. The CDR3 sequence is CAWTAWREGADTQYF. The CDR3 DNA reads as TGTGCCTGGACCGCGTGGCGGGAGGGCGCAGATACGCAGTATTTT.

The chain couples TRBV10-2 to TRBJ1-1, with 10 bases that match TRBD1. V shed 3 bases, J shed 0 bases, and the junction held 7 bases outside the gene matches. This CDR3 is built from 17 residues. From germline, CDR1 is WSHSY and CDR2 SAAADI. CDR3: CASSDHRDRGLNTEAFF. The DNA for the CDR3 is TGCGCCAGCAGTGACCACCGGGACAGGGGATTGAACACTGAAGCTTTCTTT.

For this clonotype: A read error is possible here, since a much larger clone lies one base away. The chain has TRBV20-1 and TRBJ1-1, with D perhaps matching TRBD1 (6 bases). Trimming removed 1 base at V and 6 bases at J, with 15 bases between. Germline loops: CDR1 DFQATT, CDR2 SNEGSKA (reference sequence). The CDR3 has 14 residues. The CDR3 sequence is CSARVCQGRAEAFF. CDR3 sequence (DNA): TGCAGTGCTAGAGTATGCCAGGGGCGGGCTGAAGCTTTCTTT.

This clonotype was recorded at least ten times. The V call is TRBV6-1, the J call TRBJ2-7; D might be TRBD1 (6 bases). The germline V gene encodes CDR1 MNHNS and CDR2 SASEGT. The V and J ends lost 5 bases and 3 bases respectively, with 11 bases between them. The CDR3 spans 13 residues. The CDR3 DNA reads TGTGCCAGCAGTCCTACACAGGGCTACGAGCAGTACTTC. This sequence encodes CASSPTQGYEQYF.

This clonotype was observed a few times. The chain recombines TRBV5-8 with TRBJ2-7, with D perhaps assigned TRBD1 or TRBD2 (5 bases each). This CDR3 comprises 18 residues. The V gene lost 5 bases and the J gene lost 3 bases, with 27 bases spanning the gap. In germline, CDR1 is SGHTS, CDR2 YDEGEE. CDR3 nucleotide sequence: TGTGCCAGCAGTAATTCGGGACGGTCGACCCCGTTTGACTACGAGCAGTACTTC. This sequence encodes CASSNSGRSTPFDYEQYF.

This clonotype came up a few times. The chain has TRBV28 and TRBJ2-3; 7 bases line up with TRBD1. Germline V gene sequence: CDR1 MDHEN, CDR2 SYDVKM. V was clipped by 8 bases and J by 5 bases; unmatched bases: 22. This CDR3 is 18 amino acids long. The CDR3 bases are TGTGCCAGCTCACCAAGGTCCCCCGCAGGGGGTCATATAGATACGCAGTATTTT. This codes for CASSPRSPAGGHIDTQYF.

The V call is TRBV10-1, the J call TRBJ2-3; D might be TRBD2 (6 bases). The V end was cut by 10 bases, the J end by 5 bases, with 10 bases between. The germline gives CDR1 WNHNN, CDR2 SYGVQD (reference sequence). The CDR3 has 11 residues. The CDR3 spells CATRGVDTQYF. CDR3 in DNA: TGCGCCACGCGGGGTGTAGATACGCAGTATTTT.

The CDR3 nucleotides are TGTGCCAGCAGCCAGGCACCGGGACTAGCGGGAAGTGCGAACACCGGGGAGCTGTTTTTT. The encoded protein is CASSQAPGLAGSANTGELFF. The chain couples TRBV7-3 to TRBJ2-2; 13 positions match TRBD2. Unmatched junction bases numbered 12, after V lost 5 bases and J lost 0 bases. The CDR3 length is 20 residues. Germline CDR1 SGHTA, CDR2 FQGTGA. Drawing the rest from reference TRBV7-3 and TRBJ2-2, the complete variable domain is GAGVSQTPSNKVTEKGKYVELRCDPISGHTALYWYRQSLGQGPEFLIYFQGTGAADDSGLPNDRFFAVRPEGSVSTLKIQRTERGDSAVYLCASSQAPGLAGSANTGELFFGEGSRLTVL.

A few counts support this clonotype. This rearrangement joins TRBV5-1 to TRBJ2-5; tentatively, D is TRBD2 (6 bases). The germline gives CDR1 SGHRS, CDR2 YFSETQ. The CDR3 is 14 amino acids. V dropped 3 bases and J dropped 3 bases, with 12 bases sitting between them. In DNA form, the CDR3 reads TGCGCCAGCAGCTACGGGAGAGTAAAAGAGACCCAGTACTTC. It translates to CASSYGRVKETQYF.

This clonotype showed up many times. The V gene is TRBV30, the J gene TRBJ1-1; no firm D call. Germline values: CDR1 GTSNPN, CDR2 SVGIG (reference sequence). V was pared by 0 bases and J by 0 bases, with 11 bases between. CDR3 length: 15 residues. The CDR3 DNA is TGTGCCTGGAGTGTACCAGGTCAGATGAACACTGAAGCTTTCTTT. Its translation: CAWSVPGQMNTEAFF.

The rearrangement links TRBV6-2 or TRBV6-3 to TRBJ2-7; D might be TRBD1 (6 bases). CDR1 is MNHEY, CDR2 SVGEGT, per germline. Trimming took 7 bases from V and 3 from J, leaving 22 bases between them. This CDR3 spans 16 amino acids. CDR3 DNA sequence: TGTGCCAGCACCATAATCCCAGGGGCTGCCTTCTACGAGCAGTACTTC. This gives the protein CASTIIPGAAFYEQYF.